A selection of T cell receptor beta chains follows, all from one sample in a study of blood T cell repertoires in COVID-19. Method: immunoSEQ multiplex PCR; TCRdb's copy keeps in-frame clones and lacks some. Among about 140,000 clones listed, about three quarters were seen once. Sequencing used peripheral blood. These receptors were collected from a man older than 75 with acute or convalescent COVID-19. Each CDR3 is given with its conserved first and last residue. D genes are given only for firm matches. Some rows have no size entry. The others give once, few or many, or a class for an expanded clone.

clone size: -
V gene: TRBV5-1
J gene: TRBJ1-1
D gene: TRBD1
CDR3 DNA: TGCGCCAGCAGGACAGGGCCGAACACTGAAGCTTTCTTT
CDR3 protein: CASRTGPNTEAFF

clone size: -
V gene: TRBV7-6
J gene: TRBJ1-2
D gene: -
CDR3 DNA: TGTGCCAGCAGTTCAGGGGAGGGGCACTATGGCTACACCTTC
CDR3 protein: CASSSGEGHYGYTF

clone size: many
V gene: TRBV5-4
J gene: TRBJ1-2
D gene: -
CDR3 DNA: TGTGCCAGCAGCTCCCCACTTTCAGGTGAAGCTGGCTACACCTTC
CDR3 protein: CASSSPLSGEAGYTF

clone size: few
V gene: TRBV6-6
J gene: TRBJ1-2
D gene: TRBD1
CDR3 DNA: TGTGCCAGCAGTTACCTCGGGACAGGGCCCTATGGCTACACCTTC
CDR3 protein: CASSYLGTGPYGYTF

clone size: -
V gene: TRBV12-3/TRBV12-4
J gene: TRBJ1-6
D gene: -
CDR3 DNA: TGTGCCAGCAGTCCCGGGGGGCCCCTCCACTTT
CDR3 protein: CASSPGGPLHF

clone size: -
V gene: TRBV3-1/TRBV3-2
J gene: TRBJ2-5
D gene: -
CDR3 DNA: TGTGCCAGCAGCCAAGATGGGGCAATCCAAGAGACCCAGTACTTC
CDR3 protein: CASSQDGAIQETQYF

clone size: once
V gene: TRBV10-3
J gene: TRBJ2-7
D gene: -
CDR3 DNA: TGTGCCATCAGTGAGTCCTCCGGACAGTACGAGCAGTACTTC
CDR3 protein: CAISESSGQYEQYF

clone size: -
V gene: TRBV3-1/TRBV3-2
J gene: TRBJ1-2
D gene: TRBD1
CDR3 DNA: TGTGCCAGCACCACGACAGGGAGAAACTACACCTTC
CDR3 protein: CASTTTGRNYTF

clone size: -
V gene: TRBV5-1
J gene: TRBJ2-1
D gene: -
CDR3 DNA: TGCGCCAGCAGCCCTACAGGGTTGGGTGAGCAGTTCTTC
CDR3 protein: CASSPTGLGEQFF

clone size: -
V gene: TRBV6-6
J gene: TRBJ2-1
D gene: TRBD2
CDR3 DNA: TGTGCCAGCAGTTACTTATTGACTAGCCGTCCTTTCTTC
CDR3 protein: CASSYLLTSRPFF

clone size: -
V gene: TRBV7-2
J gene: TRBJ2-5
D gene: -
CDR3 DNA: TGTGCCAGCAGCCAGTTGACAGGCCTCCAAGAGACCCAGTACTTC
CDR3 protein: CASSQLTGLQETQYF

clone size: -
V gene: TRBV4-3
J gene: TRBJ2-2
D gene: TRBD1
CDR3 DNA: TGCGCCAGCAGTCCCGATTCGGGACAGGGCTTTGGCGGGGAGCTGTTTTTT
CDR3 protein: CASSPDSGQGFGGELFF

clone size: -
V gene: TRBV28
J gene: TRBJ1-5
D gene: TRBD1
CDR3 DNA: TGTGCCAGCAGTTTATATACCGGGACAGGGGGCCATCAGCCCCAGCATTTT
CDR3 protein: CASSLYTGTGGHQPQHF

clone size: -
V gene: TRBV6-1
J gene: TRBJ1-3
D gene: -
CDR3 DNA: TGTGCCAGCTGGGAGGCCGCCTCTGGAAACACCATATATTTT
CDR3 protein: CASWEAASGNTIYF

clone size: -
V gene: TRBV5-4
J gene: TRBJ1-5
D gene: -
CDR3 DNA: TGTGCCAGCAGTGGAGAGAATCAGCCCCAGCATTTT
CDR3 protein: CASSGENQPQHF

clone size: -
V gene: TRBV7-9
J gene: TRBJ2-1
D gene: TRBD2
CDR3 DNA: TGTGCCAGCAGCTTCGCGGGAGATTACAATGAGCAGTTCTTC
CDR3 protein: CASSFAGDYNEQFF

clone size: -
V gene: TRBV6-4
J gene: TRBJ2-1
D gene: -
CDR3 DNA: TGTGCCAGCAGTGTAGAACTCTCCTACAATGAGCAGTTCTTC
CDR3 protein: CASSVELSYNEQFF

clone size: few
V gene: TRBV19
J gene: TRBJ2-5
D gene: -
CDR3 DNA: TGTGCCAGTAGACGGGGCAGGGGCCGGGAGACCCAGTACTTC
CDR3 protein: CASRRGRGRETQYF

clone size: -
V gene: TRBV7-8
J gene: TRBJ1-2
D gene: -
CDR3 DNA: TGTGCCAGCAGCTTAGCCCGGGTCGGTGGCTACACCTTC
CDR3 protein: CASSLARVGGYTF